The present TCR beta chain was sequenced within a study of cytomegalovirus exposure and HLA in healthy donors. With respect to this clone: The junction shows a germline mismatch at one end, possibly a read error.

13 Jbeta primers and 60 Vbeta primers were used for the PCR. Only in-frame clones appear in the TCRdb table, and some are missing; sequencing was by immunoSEQ multiplex PCR. The sample has a few hundred thousand clones, around 80% seen once. The TCR was taken from a woman between 55 and 75 years old in good health and CMV-seropositive. Sequenced: PBMCs.

CDR3 coding DNA: TGTGCCACCAGTCGACAGGGACGCCAAGGGACCCAGTACTTC. Encoded protein: CATSRQGRQGTQYF. The gene calls are TRBV15 and TRBJ2-5; TRBD1 matches 7 bases. Germline V gene sequence: CDR1 LNHNV, CDR2 YYDKDF (reference sequence). The CDR3 has 14 residues.